These 12 T cell receptor beta chains share one sample of origin, sequenced in a study of blood T cell repertoires in COVID-19. TCRdb's copy holds only in-frame clones and misses some; the assay was immunoSEQ multiplex PCR. The repertoire consists of more than 250,000 clones, with roughly 89% occurring once and the leading ten covering around 1.7%. The sample was PBMCs or T cells enriched from blood (not recorded which). These receptors came from a woman under 30 with acute COVID-19.

The chain carries TRBV18 and TRBJ2-3, with a possible D match to TRBD2 (6 bases). V gave up 0 bases and J gave up 4 bases, with 11 bases separating them. The CDR3 is 15 residues long. Germline V gives CDR1 KGHSH, CDR2 LQKENI. CDR3 protein: CASSPPSRGSDTQYF. The CDR3 DNA follows: TGTGCCAGCTCACCACCGTCCCGGGGGTCAGATACGCAGTATTTT.

The rearrangement uses TRBV7-9 and TRBJ2-2, with D possibly matching TRBD1 (6 bases). The CDR3 contains 15 residues. The V end was cut by 6 bases, the J end by 4 bases, with 15 bases between. Germline V gene sequence: CDR1 SEHNR, CDR2 FQNEAQ (reference sequence). The CDR3 spells CASRTQGSSTGELFF. The CDR3 DNA reads as TGTGCCAGCAGGACGCAGGGGAGCAGCACCGGGGAGCTGTTTTTT. The whole variable domain, filled in from reference TRBV7-9 and TRBJ2-2, reads DTGVSQNPRHKITKRGQNVTFRCDPISEHNRLYWYRQTLGQGPEFLTYFQNEAQLEKSRLLSDRFSAERPKGSFSTLEIQRTEQGDSAMYLCASRTQGSSTGELFFGEGSRLTVL.

J is TRBJ2-3 and V is TRBV7-9, with 13 bases fitting TRBD2. This CDR3 region has 19 residues. J was trimmed by 0 bases and V by 1 base; bases with no gene match: 7. Germline CDR1 reads SEHNR; CDR2 reads FQNEAQ (reference sequence). CDR3: CASSLGTSGRMGSTDTQYF. The CDR3 DNA sequence: TGTGCCAGCAGCTTAGGGACTAGCGGGAGAATGGGGAGCACAGATACGCAGTATTTT. Supplemented by reference TRBV7-9 and TRBJ2-3, the full variable domain reads DTGVSQNPRHKITKRGQNVTFRCDPISEHNRLYWYRQTLGQGPEFLTYFQNEAQLEKSRLLSDRFSAERPKGSFSTLEIQRTEQGDSAMYLCASSLGTSGRMGSTDTQYFGPGTRLTVL.

The rearrangement joins TRBV27 to TRBJ1-1; TRBD1 aligns across 7 bases. V lost 6 bases, J lost 1 base, and 8 bases stayed unmatched. CDR3 length: 15 amino acids. Germline loops: CDR1 MNHEY, CDR2 SMNVEV (reference sequence). The CDR3 bases are TGTGCCAGCAGCCCGACAGGGCCTTGGAACACTGAAGCTTTCTTT. Encoded protein: CASSPTGPWNTEAFF.

V is TRBV6-5 and J is TRBJ2-7; TRBD2 matches at 7 bases. This CDR3 spans 15 amino acids. Trimming at V came to 6 bases and at J to 3 bases, leaving 11 bases not matched to a gene. Germline lookup yields CDR1 MNHEY and CDR2 SVGAGI. Here the CDR3 reads CASRPAWGGSYEQYF. The CDR3 DNA follows: TGTGCCAGCAGACCTGCCTGGGGGGGAAGCTACGAGCAGTACTTC.

This sequence joins TRBV7-2 and TRBJ1-2, with TRBD1 identical over 7 bases. J gave up 0 bases and V 3 bases, and 4 bases lay outside the gene matches. This CDR3 is 15 amino acids long. Germline assignment: CDR1 SGHTA and CDR2 FQGNSA. In nucleotides, the CDR3 is TGTGCCAGCAGCTTTGGGGACAGAACTAACTATGGCTACACCTTC. Translated: CASSFGDRTNYGYTF.

This chain links TRBV2 with TRBJ2-7, with 7 bases that match TRBD1. This CDR3 contains 16 residues. After removal of 3 bases from V and 1 base from J, the junction contained 9 bases not matched to a gene. In germline, CDR1 is SNHLY, CDR2 FYNNEI. CDR3 coding DNA: TGTGCCAGCAGTGAGTCCCGGGACAGAACGTCCTACGAGCAGTACTTC. Translated: CASSESRDRTSYEQYF.

The rearrangement uses TRBV14 and TRBJ2-7; a possible D gene is TRBD2 (6 bases). Germline CDR1 SGHDN, CDR2 FVKESK. V shed 0 bases and J shed 2 bases, with 23 bases lying between them. The CDR3 loop spans 19 amino acids. The CDR3 region is CASSQERQRTGTVTYEQYF. CDR3 coding DNA: TGTGCCAGCAGCCAAGAGCGACAACGAACCGGGACTGTGACCTACGAGCAGTACTTC.

V gene TRBV2 combines with J gene TRBJ2-7, with 9 bases matching TRBD1. The length of the CDR3 is 15 residues. V lost 2 bases and J lost 6; bases outside the gene matches: 8. Germline CDR1 is SNHLY and CDR2 is FYNNEI. Here the CDR3 DNA reads TGTGCCAGCAGTGAATTCGGGACAGGGACCTCCGAGCAGTACTTC. It is translated as CASSEFGTGTSEQYF.

This chain joins TRBV7-2 and TRBJ2-4; TRBD2 matches at 9 bases. The V and J ends lost 4 bases and 7 bases, in that order; junction bases with no gene match: 14. The germline gives CDR1 SGHTA, CDR2 FQGNSA. The CDR3 is 17 residues long. The CDR3 coding sequence is TGTGCCAGCAGCTCCTCGGGGCCTAGCGGGAAGTGGAACATTCAGTACTTC. Protein: CASSSSGPSGKWNIQYF.

The rearrangement joins TRBV29-1 to TRBJ2-1; tentatively, D is TRBD2 (6 bases). There are 12 residues in the CDR3. Germline loops: CDR1 SQVTM, CDR2 ANQGSEA. V gave up 7 bases and J gave up 10 bases, with 17 bases separating them. CDR3 in amino acids: CSALMGGGEQFF. As DNA, the CDR3 is TGCAGCGCCCTTATGGGGGGAGGAGAGCAGTTCTTC.

The chain is built from TRBV18 and TRBJ1-3; D is uncertain. CDR3 length: 14 residues. V was trimmed by 3 bases and J by 0 bases, leaving 6 bases between them. The germline gives CDR1 KGHSH, CDR2 LQKENI. The CDR3 loop reads CASSPQDSGNTIYF. In nucleotides, the CDR3 is TGTGCCAGCTCACCCCAGGACTCTGGAAACACCATATATTTT.